The 27 T cell receptor beta chains reported below all come from one sample, sequenced in a study of T cell responses to AZD1222 COVID-19 vaccine. Data came from immunoSEQ multiplex PCR; TCRdb stores just in-frame clones and leaves some out. The table shows approximately 200,000 clones, with 80% to 95% occurring only once. This specimen was peripheral blood, taken 28 days after the second AZD1222 dose. All receptors come from an adult who received the AZD1222 COVID-19 vaccine.

V and J are TRBV5-4 and TRBJ1-1; weak D call: TRBD1 (6 bases). The ends were cut back, 3 bases at V and 2 bases at J, with 14 bases in the middle. Germline CDR1 reads SGHNT; CDR2 reads YYREEE (reference sequence). The CDR3 totals 15 residues. The CDR3 loop reads CASSSAGGPNTEAFF. The DNA of the CDR3 is TGTGCCAGCAGCTCGGCGGGGGGCCCTAACACTGAAGCTTTCTTT.

This clone was found a few times. This rearrangement joins TRBV6-5 to TRBJ1-2; D unclear. The CDR3 is 14 amino acids. The V and J ends lost 0 bases and 8 bases respectively, with 13 bases between them. Germline lookup yields CDR1 MNHEY and CDR2 SVGAGI. CDR3 sequence: CASSYSRAQHGYTF. DNA of the CDR3: TGTGCCAGCAGTTACTCGAGGGCTCAGCACGGCTACACCTTC.

This sequence joins TRBV19 and TRBJ1-3, with TRBD1 identical over 7 bases. CDR3 length: 15 amino acids. Unmatched junction bases numbered 7, after V lost 8 bases and J lost 0 bases. CDR1 is LNHDA, CDR2 SQIVND, per germline (reference sequence). In DNA, the CDR3 is TGTGCCAGTGCCCCTGGACAGGTCTCTGGAAACACCATATATTTT. Residues: CASAPGQVSGNTIYF.

This clone appeared once. This chain connects TRBV28 to TRBJ2-1, with no clear D. The CDR3 spans 11 residues. The V gene's germline CDR1 is MDHEN and CDR2 SYDVKM. V dropped 6 bases and J dropped 4 bases, with 4 bases sitting between them. This CDR3 reads CASRLYNEQFF. As DNA, the CDR3 is TGTGCCAGCAGGCTTTACAATGAGCAGTTCTTC. The full variable domain, completed using reference TRBV28 and TRBJ2-1, is DVKVTQSSRYLVKRTGEKVFLECVQDMDHENMFWYRQDPGLGLRLIYFSYDVKMKEKGDIPEGYSVSREKKERFSLILESASTNQTSMYLCASRLYNEQFFGPGTRLTVL.

V gene TRBV5-1 combines with J gene TRBJ1-1; 8 bases match TRBD1. V gave up 6 bases and J gave up 5 bases; unmatched junction bases: 15. The germline CDR1 and CDR2 sequences are SGHRS and YFSETQ. The CDR3 has 16 amino acids. The CDR3 protein is CASNKFPQGEGTEAFF. CDR3 nucleotide sequence: TGCGCCAGCAACAAATTCCCACAGGGGGAGGGGACTGAAGCTTTCTTT.

This clone was seen once. V is TRBV7-6 and J is TRBJ1-3; D uncertain. This CDR3 contains 16 residues. CDR1 SGHVS and CDR2 FNYEAQ come from the germline V gene. V lost 1 base, J lost 0 bases, and 10 bases lay in between. The CDR3 DNA sequence: TGTGCCAGCAGCTTAGAGGCGCGGTACTCTGGAAACACCATATATTTT. Translated: CASSLEARYSGNTIYF.

The chain joins TRBV7-9 to TRBJ2-1; 11 bases agree with TRBD2. After removal of 1 base from V and 4 bases from J, the junction contained 9 bases not matched to a gene. Germline values: CDR1 SEHNR, CDR2 FQNEAQ (reference sequence). The CDR3 is 18 residues long. This chain's CDR3 is CASSLGPAGLAAYNEQFF. Written as DNA, the CDR3 is TGTGCCAGCAGCTTAGGGCCCGCGGGACTAGCGGCTTACAATGAGCAGTTCTTC.

The chain uses TRBV12-3 or TRBV12-4 and TRBJ2-1; D unclear. Trimming shortened V by 5 bases and J by 2 bases, and 7 bases separated the two germline ends. The CDR3 length is 13 residues. Here the CDR3 reads CASSGGAYNEQFF. CDR3 nucleotides: TGTGCCAGCAGTGGTGGGGCCTACAATGAGCAGTTCTTC.

This chain joins TRBV14 and TRBJ2-7; D unresolved. There are 11 residues in the CDR3. Trimming removed 3 bases from V and 5 bases from J, with 5 bases in between. CDR1 and CDR2 (germline): SGHDN, FVKESK. CDR3 in DNA: TGTGCCAGCAGCCAGGGTAACGAGCAGTACTTC. Its translation: CASSQGNEQYF.

This clone was counted only a few times. This chain links TRBV7-3 with TRBJ1-2; D unclear. Germline CDR1 and CDR2: SGHTA and FQGTGA. V dropped 5 bases and J dropped 5 bases, with 15 bases sitting between them. The CDR3 is made up of 14 amino acids. The CDR3 bases are TGTGCCAGCAGCAATCAACCAGTGGATTATGGCTACACCTTC. This gives the protein CASSNQPVDYGYTF.

The chain is built from TRBV18 and TRBJ1-6; the match to TRBD1 covers 9 bases. CDR1 and CDR2 (germline): KGHSH, LQKENI. V shed 2 bases, J shed 15 bases, and the junction held 8 bases outside the gene matches. The CDR3 consists of 14 residues. The CDR3 here is CASSPRPGQGHLHF. The DNA for the CDR3 is TGTGCCAGCTCACCAAGACCGGGACAGGGTCACCTCCACTTT.

The chain has TRBV7-9 and TRBJ1-2; possibly TRBD1 for D (5 bases). Trimming stripped 7 bases from V and 6 bases from J, with 21 bases between. The CDR3 covers 15 residues. Germline CDR1 SEHNR, CDR2 FQNEAQ (reference sequence). DNA for the CDR3: TGTGCCAGCACCCCGGCGGGGGTCTTTGTACATGGCTACACCTTC. It yields the protein CASTPAGVFVHGYTF.

The V and J genes are TRBV7-2 and TRBJ1-6; perhaps TRBD1 as D (5 bases). The CDR3 loop spans 16 amino acids. The V end was cut by 4 bases, the J end by 3 bases, with 13 bases between. In germline, CDR1 is SGHTA, CDR2 FQGNSA. CDR3 nucleotides: TGTGCCAGCAGCTACTCGGGGACGCACTATAATTCACCCCTCCACTTT. Its translation is CASSYSGTHYNSPLHF. Full variable domain (remainder filled in from reference TRBV7-2 and TRBJ1-6): GAGVSQSPSNKVTEKGKDVELRCDPISGHTALYWYRQSLGQGLEFLIYFQGNSAPDKSGLPSDRFSAERTGGSVSTLTIQRTQQEDSAVYLCASSYSGTHYNSPLHFGNGTRLTVT.

The chain combines TRBV4-2 with TRBJ1-4, with TRBD1 as a possible D gene (6 bases). Trimming left V 4 bases short and J 0 bases short, with 15 bases between. Per germline, CDR1 LGHNA and CDR2 YNFKEQ. There are 17 residues in the CDR3. Here the CDR3 reads CASSRQDITATNEKLFF. The CDR3 nucleotides are TGTGCCAGCAGCCGACAGGATATTACTGCAACTAATGAAAAACTGTTTTTT.

The V gene is TRBV19, the J gene TRBJ1-1; 7 bases line up with TRBD1. J was trimmed by 2 bases and V by 3 bases; bases with no gene match: 3. The germline CDR1 and CDR2 sequences are LNHDA and SQIVND (reference sequence). The CDR3 consists of 14 residues. CDR3 region: CASSIDRVNTEAFF. The CDR3 DNA reads TGTGCCAGTAGTATTGACAGGGTAAACACTGAAGCTTTCTTT.

The chain recombines TRBV9 with TRBJ1-2; D not certain. The CDR3 loop spans 11 amino acids. The V end lost 0 bases, the J end lost 5 bases, and 2 bases lay between the germline ends. Germline V gives CDR1 SGDLS, CDR2 YYNGEE. CDR3 in amino acids: CASSVGYGYTF. CDR3 DNA sequence: TGTGCCAGCAGCGTAGGGTATGGCTACACCTTC.

This clone was picked up one time. V usage is TRBV18 and J usage is TRBJ1-5, with a weak D call TRBD1 (5 bases). V dropped 5 bases and J dropped 5 bases, with 10 bases sitting between them. Germline values: CDR1 KGHSH, CDR2 LQKENI. The CDR3 covers 13 residues. This CDR3 is CASSGTGDQPQHF. CDR3 coding DNA: TGTGCCAGCTCAGGGACGGGGGATCAGCCCCAGCATTTT.

The chain couples TRBV3-1 (or the pseudogene TRBV3-2) to TRBJ2-1; 8 bases align to TRBD1. Germline V gene sequence: CDR1 LGHDT, CDR2 YNNKEL (reference sequence). V lost 2 bases, J lost 7 bases, and 7 bases stayed unmatched. The CDR3 covers 15 residues. The CDR3: CASSQLQGASNEQFF. The CDR3 nucleotides are TGTGCCAGCAGCCAACTTCAGGGGGCTTCGAATGAGCAGTTCTTC.

The chain recombines TRBV6-5 with TRBJ1-1, with unresolved D. CDR3 length: 13 amino acids. CDR1 is MNHEY, CDR2 SVGAGI, per germline. Trimming removed 7 bases at V and 1 base at J, with 10 bases between. The CDR3 is CASTMGTNTEAFF. The CDR3 DNA is TGTGCCAGCACAATGGGCACGAACACTGAAGCTTTCTTT.

This CDR3 reads CASSLDGEYGYTF. CDR3 nucleotide sequence: TGCGCCAGCAGCTTGGACGGGGAGTATGGCTACACCTTC. The V gene is TRBV5-1, the J gene TRBJ1-2; unclear D gene. This CDR3 is built from 13 residues. V lost 0 bases and J lost 5, with 8 bases in between. Germline V gene sequence: CDR1 SGHRS, CDR2 YFSETQ.

The V gene is TRBV5-6, the J gene TRBJ1-3; D not resolved. Trimming took off 0 bases at V and 0 bases at J, with 13 bases between the two ends. Germline V gene lookup returns CDR1 SGHDT and CDR2 YYEEEE. This CDR3 is 17 amino acids long. Written as DNA, the CDR3 is TGTGCCAGCAGCTTGGATAGTTTGGTCCTCTCTGGAAACACCATATATTTT. Translation gives CASSLDSLVLSGNTIYF.

This chain uses TRBV28 with TRBJ2-3, with D possibly matching TRBD1 (6 bases). The V and J ends lost 6 bases and 6 bases respectively, with 13 bases between them. Germline CDR1 reads MDHEN; CDR2 reads SYDVKM. The CDR3 has 13 amino acids. The CDR3 DNA follows: TGTGCCAGCAGCCCACAGGGTGGGGATACGCAGTATTTT. This encodes CASSPQGGDTQYF.

This clone was observed once. The chain links TRBV7-9 to TRBJ2-1; 9 bases fit TRBD1. Germline V lookup: CDR1 SEHNR, CDR2 FQNEAQ (reference sequence). The J segment lost 8 bases and the V segment lost 5 bases, leaving 7 bases of the junction unmatched. The CDR3 runs 14 residues. CDR3 amino acids: CASSQQGAADEQFF. The CDR3 region has the DNA TGTGCCAGCAGCCAACAGGGGGCGGCGGATGAGCAGTTCTTC.

The chain combines TRBV14 with TRBJ1-1, with 9 nucleotides matching TRBD1. V shed 4 bases, J shed 5 bases, and the junction held 5 bases outside the gene matches. The CDR3 is 14 amino acids. Germline values: CDR1 SGHDN, CDR2 FVKESK. The CDR3 region is CASSPTGGITEAFF. Here the CDR3 DNA reads TGTGCCAGCAGCCCGACAGGGGGTATAACTGAAGCTTTCTTT.

The genes are TRBV19 and TRBJ1-2; TRBD1 might be the D (5 bases). V lost 3 bases, J lost 6 bases, and 14 bases lay in between. Germline CDR1 LNHDA, CDR2 SQIVND (reference sequence). This CDR3 has 14 residues. Here the CDR3 reads CASSIEPGRDGYTF. CDR3 nucleotides: TGTGCCAGTAGTATTGAACCGGGGCGGGATGGCTACACCTTC.

The gene calls are TRBV7-2 and TRBJ2-7; D perhaps matches TRBD2 (6 bases). Germline V gives CDR1 SGHTA, CDR2 FQGNSA. This CDR3 has 16 residues. Trimming removed 0 bases from V and 2 bases from J, with 14 bases in between. The CDR3 protein is CASSLAPTSWTYEQYF. The DNA for the CDR3 is TGTGCCAGCAGCTTAGCCCCTACTAGCTGGACCTACGAGCAGTACTTC.

J is TRBJ2-3 and V is TRBV9, with D perhaps assigned TRBD1 or TRBD2 (6 bases each). The CDR3 runs to 17 residues. V dropped 0 bases and J dropped 0 bases, with 14 bases sitting between them. Germline values: CDR1 SGDLS, CDR2 YYNGEE. This CDR3 is CASSVGGKGGSTDTQYF. Written as DNA, the CDR3 is TGTGCCAGCAGCGTAGGGGGCAAAGGGGGGAGCACAGATACGCAGTATTTT.